The sequence of this T cell receptor beta chain was determined in a study of T cell responses to AZD1222 COVID-19 vaccine. The V gene end was trimmed by 6 bases and the J gene end by 7 bases; junction bases not matched to a gene: 8. This CDR3 comprises 13 residues. Profiled with immunoSEQ multiplex PCR; TCRdb holds only in-frame clones, not every one. The sample shows about 120,000 clones, 75% to 90% of them seen only once. The sample in question was peripheral blood, obtained 28 days after the second AZD1222 dose. This rearrangement joins TRBV12-3 or TRBV12-4 to TRBJ1-1, with 7 bases fitting TRBD1. The receptor's source is an adult who received the AZD1222 COVID-19 vaccine. The CDR3 here is CASRYDREYEAFF. CDR3 in DNA: TGTGCCAGCAGATATGACAGGGAGTATGAAGCTTTCTTT.